Each of the 15 T cell receptor beta chains below was sequenced from the same sample in a study of T cells in Graves' hyperthyroidism and ophthalmopathy. Amplified TCR beta CDR3 regions derived from RNA transcripts. HTBI primers drove first-round RT-PCR of the TCR CDR3. One entry per CDR3 protein, called by TCRdb with MiXCR from the multiplex PCR reads. The sample has about 460,000 distinct CDR3 sequences, 20% to 25% seen once. Sequenced material: blood. The origin of the receptors is a woman between 65 and 79 years old with Graves' ophthalmopathy.

This clonotype was counted between two and nine times. The chain has TRBV6-5 and TRBJ1-4; 7 bases line up with TRBD1. The CDR3 consists of 12 residues. V shed 2 bases and J 10 bases; nucleotides not matched to a gene: 1. Germline lookup yields CDR1 MNHEY and CDR2 SVGAGI. CDR3 protein: CASSYRQGKLFF. CDR3 nucleotides: TGTGCCAGCAGTTACAGACAGGGAAAACTGTTTTTT.

Ten or more counts support this clonotype. The chain has TRBV12-3 or TRBV12-4 and TRBJ2-3; 11 bases are a match to TRBD2. The CDR3 covers 16 residues. V lost 3 bases and J lost 2; bases outside the gene matches: 4. The CDR3 DNA sequence: TGTGCCAGCAGTTTTGGGACTAGCGGCGTCACAGATACGCAGTATTTT. Translating it yields CASSFGTSGVTDTQYF.

The V and J genes are TRBV20-1 and TRBJ1-6; D not resolved. V lost 6 bases and J lost 6, with 15 bases in between. The CDR3 covers 14 residues. Germline CDR1 and CDR2: DFQATT and SNEGSKA (reference sequence). In nucleotides, the CDR3 is TGCAGTGCAAGCTTGCGGGTGGGTAATTCACCCCTCCACTTT. Translation: CSASLRVGNSPLHF.

The chain uses TRBV27 and TRBJ2-3, with 8 bases fitting TRBD1. The CDR3 is made up of 16 amino acids. Germline trimming cut 3 bases from V and 1 base from J; bases unmatched to any gene: 6. Germline CDR1 MNHEY, CDR2 SMNVEV (reference sequence). DNA for the CDR3: TGTGCCAGCAGTTTCACACAGGGGGTGGGCACAGATACGCAGTATTTT. Its protein is CASSFTQGVGTDTQYF.

Of note for this clonotype: One base away lies a much larger clone, so this may be a sequencing read error. V gene TRBV7-2 combines with J gene TRBJ1-2; D unresolved. The length of the CDR3 is 16 residues. Trimming pared 1 base from V and 1 base from J, leaving 13 bases between. Germline V lookup: CDR1 SGHTA, CDR2 FQGNSA. The DNA for the CDR3 is TGTGCCAGCAGCTTAGGTTTAGGAGAGATTAACTATGGCTACACCTTC. Translation: CASSLGLGEINYGYTF.

This clonotype was counted between two and nine times. The chain couples TRBV7-3 to TRBJ2-3; 9 bases are a match to TRBD2. From germline, CDR1 is SGHTA and CDR2 FQGTGA. This CDR3 is 17 amino acids long. Trimming cost V 5 bases and J 2 bases; bases outside gene matches: 11. In nucleotides, the CDR3 is TGTGCCAGCAGCGCGCGGAGAGCGGGAGGTCTCACAGATACGCAGTATTTT. Amino acids: CASSARRAGGLTDTQYF.

This sequence joins TRBV29-1 and TRBJ2-1; TRBD2 is a possible D gene (6 bases). The CDR3 has 12 amino acids. Germline CDR1 SQVTM, CDR2 ANQGSEA. The germline V and J ends were trimmed by 2 bases and 12 bases, with 14 bases remaining between them. The CDR3 here is CSVELTGTGQFF. Written as DNA, the CDR3 is TGCAGCGTTGAACTTACCGGGACTGGGCAGTTCTTC.

This clonotype was picked up many times. The rearrangement uses TRBV28 and TRBJ2-5; D may be TRBD2 (5 bases). The V and J ends lost 9 bases and 1 base respectively, with 21 bases between them. The CDR3 runs to 16 residues. Per the germline V gene, CDR1 is MDHEN and CDR2 is SYDVKM. The CDR3 spells CASTPVGRDFQETQYF. The CDR3 DNA reads as TGTGCCAGTACACCGGTGGGGAGAGATTTCCAAGAGACCCAGTACTTC.

The chain couples TRBV3-1 to TRBJ2-5, with 7 bases fitting TRBD1. The CDR3 loop spans 15 amino acids. V was pared by 1 base and J by 3 bases, with 5 bases of the junction left unmatched. The germline gives CDR1 LGHDT, CDR2 YNNKEL (reference sequence). CDR3 in amino acids: CASSQGMTGKETQYF. DNA of the CDR3: TGTGCCAGCAGCCAAGGAATGACAGGGAAAGAGACCCAGTACTTC.

V is TRBV5-1 and J is TRBJ1-4; D is perhaps TRBD1 (5 bases). Per germline, CDR1 SGHRS and CDR2 YFSETQ. Trimming cost V 3 bases and J 3 bases, with 12 bases left between them. The CDR3 is made up of 15 amino acids. The CDR3 here is CASSWDGLPNEKLFF. Written as DNA, the CDR3 is TGCGCCAGCAGCTGGGACGGGCTACCTAATGAAAAACTGTTTTTT.

This clonotype was detected only a few times. The chain combines TRBV5-1 with TRBJ2-7; a weak D match, TRBD1 (5 bases). Germline loops: CDR1 SGHRS, CDR2 YFSETQ. The CDR3 totals 14 residues. Trimming shortened V by 7 bases and J by 0 bases, and 14 bases separated the two germline ends. This CDR3 is CASGKTVYSYEQYF. Here the CDR3 DNA reads TGCGCCAGCGGGAAGACAGTCTACTCCTACGAGCAGTACTTC.

The chain uses TRBV5-1 and TRBJ1-4, with D perhaps TRBD1 (5 bases). V was clipped by 4 bases and J by 0 bases, with 10 bases between them. The CDR3 covers 15 residues. In germline, CDR1 is SGHRS, CDR2 YFSETQ. In nucleotides, the CDR3 is TGCGCCAGCAGCGTATCAGGGACAACTAATGAAAAACTGTTTTTT. Protein product: CASSVSGTTNEKLFF.

This chain joins TRBV2 and TRBJ1-3; D ambiguous. The CDR3 spans 13 residues. From germline, CDR1 is SNHLY and CDR2 FYNNEI. V was cut by 3 bases and J by 9 bases, with 12 bases left in between. CDR3 amino acids: CASSEKTLGTIYF. CDR3 nucleotide sequence: TGTGCCAGCAGTGAGAAAACCCTCGGCACCATATATTTT.

The chain links TRBV4-1 to TRBJ2-2, with 9 bases matching TRBD1. V shed 2 bases, J shed 5 bases, and the junction held 12 bases outside the gene matches. Looked up from germline, CDR1 is MGHRA and CDR2 is YSYEKL. The CDR3 is made up of 18 amino acids. The chain's CDR3 is CASSQLLPGQGRTGELFF. The DNA for the CDR3 is TGCGCCAGCAGCCAACTCCTTCCGGGACAGGGTAGAACCGGGGAGCTGTTTTTT.

The chain joins TRBV20-1 to TRBJ2-3; 8 bases are a match to TRBD2. The CDR3 has 16 residues. The J segment lost 5 bases and the V segment lost 3 bases, leaving 13 bases of the junction unmatched. In germline, CDR1 is DFQATT, CDR2 SNEGSKA (reference sequence). The CDR3 protein is CSASLPGEAGGDTQYF. For the CDR3, the DNA is TGCAGTGCTAGCCTTCCCGGTGAGGCGGGAGGAGATACGCAGTATTTT.